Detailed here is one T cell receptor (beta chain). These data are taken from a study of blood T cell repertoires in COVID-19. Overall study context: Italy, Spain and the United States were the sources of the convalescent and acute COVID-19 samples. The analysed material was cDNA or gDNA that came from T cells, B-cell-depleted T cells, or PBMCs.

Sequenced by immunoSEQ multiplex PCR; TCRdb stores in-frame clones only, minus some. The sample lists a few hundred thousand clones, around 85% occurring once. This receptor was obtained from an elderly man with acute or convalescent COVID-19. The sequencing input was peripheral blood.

This CDR3 reads CAISHRASYEQYF. The CDR3 DNA reads TGTGCCATCAGTCACAGGGCTTCCTACGAGCAGTACTTC. The genes are TRBV10-3 and TRBJ2-7, with D tentatively TRBD1 (6 bases). Per germline, CDR1 ENHRY and CDR2 SYGVKD. CDR3 length: 13 residues. The V gene lost 5 bases and the J gene lost 1 base, with 9 bases spanning the gap.